This TCR beta chain was sequenced during a study of neurological immune-mediated disorders. MiXCR, applied by TCRdb to the 5' RACE reads, yields one record per CDR3 protein. The sample holds about 62,000 distinct CDR3 sequences, around 4.8% seen once. With 2 bases clipped from V and 5 bases from J, the junction kept 8 bases outside the gene matches. The CDR3 is 16 amino acids. This sequence was found in a woman between 45 and 60 years old with multiple sclerosis. Sequenced sample: PBMCs. The V gene is TRBV12-3 or TRBV12-4, the J gene TRBJ2-2; 7 bases map to TRBD1. The CDR3 region is CASSLIGTAITGELFF. The CDR3 DNA reads as TGTGCCAGCAGTTTAATCGGGACAGCGATAACCGGGGAGCTGTTTTTT.